These 14 T cell receptor beta chains originate from one sample sequenced in a study of blood T cell repertoires in COVID-19 (dated by TCRdb to the early 2020s). The library was generated by the immunoSEQ multiplex PCR assay. TCRdb re-hosts the immuneACCESS table, in-frame sequences only. Its copies lack some clones; in the studies checked, an unresolved V gene accounts for under half of them, and the cause for the rest is not known. This sample lists 150,000 to 200,000 clones; 70% to 85% were detected once. The ten largest clones represent about 20% of the sample. Sequencing was carried out using peripheral blood. The receptors originated from a woman aged 80 or over with acute or convalescent COVID-19.

This sequence joins TRBV6-2 or TRBV6-3 and TRBJ1-1; D possibly corresponds to TRBD1 (6 bases). From germline, CDR1 is MNHEY and CDR2 SVGEGT. V dropped 0 bases and J dropped 5 bases, with 31 bases sitting between them. This CDR3 has 21 residues. The CDR3 DNA reads TGTGCCAGCAGTTACTCCTTTGAAATATCACCTCGACAGGCGACCTGGACTGAAGCTTTCTTT. Residues: CASSYSFEISPRQATWTEAFF.

This chain connects TRBV10-3 to TRBJ1-1, with D possibly TRBD1 on 6 matching bases. Germline V lookup: CDR1 ENHRY, CDR2 SYGVKD. The CDR3 runs 16 residues. Trimming took off 6 bases at V and 0 bases at J, with 17 bases between the two ends. CDR3 sequence: CAIRIKDSLMNTEAFF. DNA of the CDR3: TGTGCCATCAGGATAAAGGACAGCCTCATGAACACTGAAGCTTTCTTT.

This chain connects TRBV20-1 to TRBJ1-3, with a weak D call TRBD1 (5 bases). This CDR3 region has 14 residues. V was cut by 3 bases and J by 4 bases, with 13 bases left in between. Germline loops: CDR1 DFQATT, CDR2 SNEGSKA (reference sequence). CDR3 in DNA: TGCAGTGCTAGTTTAGGGGATCCCGGAAACACCATATATTTT. Its protein product is CSASLGDPGNTIYF.

J is TRBJ2-2 and V is TRBV19; tentatively, D is TRBD1 (5 bases). Germline loops: CDR1 LNHDA, CDR2 SQIVND (reference sequence). V dropped 6 bases and J dropped 2 bases, with 10 bases sitting between them. The CDR3 length is 14 residues. The CDR3 DNA reads as TGTGCCAGTAGCACGACAGTCAACACCGGGGAGCTGTTTTTT. This gives the protein CASSTTVNTGELFF.

The V call is TRBV19, the J call TRBJ1-5; TRBD1 matches at 7 bases. The ends lost 8 bases at V and 7 bases at J; junction bases unmatched: 8. Germline V gene sequence: CDR1 LNHDA, CDR2 SQIVND (reference sequence). This CDR3 contains 13 residues. In DNA form, the CDR3 reads TGTGCCAGTGGGACAGAAGGCTTACAGCCCCAGCATTTT. Protein: CASGTEGLQPQHF.

V usage is TRBV19 and J usage is TRBJ2-2; a weak D match, TRBD2 (5 bases). This CDR3 spans 14 amino acids. The V and J ends lost 3 bases and 6 bases respectively, with 11 bases between them. Germline lookup yields CDR1 LNHDA and CDR2 SQIVND (reference sequence). The CDR3 protein is CASSILAGPGELFF. The CDR3 DNA reads TGTGCCAGTAGTATTTTGGCGGGCCCCGGGGAGCTGTTTTTT.

V usage is TRBV28 and J usage is TRBJ2-7, with 13 bases aligning to TRBD2. CDR3 length: 15 amino acids. Germline V gene data show CDR1 as MDHEN and CDR2 as SYDVKM. V lost 6 bases to trimming and J lost 5 bases; unmatched junction nucleotides: 7. The CDR3 region has the DNA TGTGCCAGCAGCACTAGCGGGAGGGCCGCTGACGAGCAGTACTTC. As protein: CASSTSGRAADEQYF.

V gene TRBV9 combines with J gene TRBJ2-7, with 7 bases fitting TRBD2. This CDR3 is 12 amino acids long. Germline V gives CDR1 SGDLS, CDR2 YYNGEE. With 7 bases clipped from V and 5 bases from J, the junction kept 6 bases outside the gene matches. The CDR3 DNA follows: TGTGCCAGCGGGAGGGCCTTCAACGAGCAGTACTTC. Translating gives CASGRAFNEQYF.

The rearrangement links TRBV29-1 to TRBJ2-7; 9 bases match TRBD1. J lost 5 bases, V lost 2 bases, and 7 bases had no gene match. The CDR3 is made up of 14 amino acids. Germline values: CDR1 SQVTM, CDR2 ANQGSEA. The CDR3 region is CSVETGQGFHEQYF. CDR3 coding DNA: TGCAGCGTTGAAACGGGACAGGGTTTCCACGAGCAGTACTTC.

The chain recombines TRBV7-9 with TRBJ1-6; a weak D match, TRBD1 (6 bases). The CDR3 loop spans 18 amino acids. Trimming removed 1 base from V and 0 bases from J, with 13 bases in between. Germline V gene sequence: CDR1 SEHNR, CDR2 FQNEAQ (reference sequence). The CDR3 protein is CASSLVGGPSSYNSPLHF. The DNA of the CDR3 is TGTGCCAGCAGCTTAGTGGGGGGGCCGAGCTCCTATAATTCACCCCTCCACTTT.

This chain links TRBV2 with TRBJ1-5; D gene uncertain. The CDR3 spans 17 residues. Trimming pared 6 bases from V and 0 bases from J, leaving 18 bases between. CDR1 and CDR2 from the germline V gene are SNHLY and FYNNEI. CDR3 nucleotide sequence: TGTGCCAGCAGGTCAACCCTCGCGATATATAGCAATCAGCCCCAGCATTTT. Amino acid sequence: CASRSTLAIYSNQPQHF.

This clone occurred once. This chain uses TRBV30 with TRBJ1-2; D is possibly TRBD1 (6 bases). The V end lost 4 bases, the J end lost 8 bases, and 14 bases lay between the germline ends. This CDR3 is 12 amino acids long. Germline-derived CDR1 and CDR2 are GTSNPN and SVGIG (reference sequence). The CDR3 sequence: CAWKGESWGYTF. The CDR3 DNA follows: TGTGCCTGGAAGGGGGAGAGCTGGGGCTACACCTTC.

In its sample, this clone was seen a few times. V is TRBV12-5 and J is TRBJ1-2, with D possibly TRBD1 on 6 matching bases. Germline V gene data show CDR1 as LGHNT and CDR2 as FRNRAP. The CDR3 is 15 amino acids. V shed 6 bases and J shed 4 bases, with 18 bases lying between them. In nucleotides, the CDR3 is TGTGCTAGTGGACCTCCCGGGGGGCAGGGCTATGGCTACACCTTC. Translated: CASGPPGGQGYGYTF.

The chain carries TRBV2 and TRBJ1-2; 10 positions agree with TRBD1. From germline, CDR1 is SNHLY and CDR2 FYNNEI. This CDR3 has 16 residues. V shed 6 bases, J shed 4 bases, and the junction held 11 bases outside the gene matches. CDR3 bases: TGTGCCAGCAGGGGGACAGGGGCTGCTTCCTCCTATGGCTACACCTTC. Translation: CASRGTGAASSYGYTF.